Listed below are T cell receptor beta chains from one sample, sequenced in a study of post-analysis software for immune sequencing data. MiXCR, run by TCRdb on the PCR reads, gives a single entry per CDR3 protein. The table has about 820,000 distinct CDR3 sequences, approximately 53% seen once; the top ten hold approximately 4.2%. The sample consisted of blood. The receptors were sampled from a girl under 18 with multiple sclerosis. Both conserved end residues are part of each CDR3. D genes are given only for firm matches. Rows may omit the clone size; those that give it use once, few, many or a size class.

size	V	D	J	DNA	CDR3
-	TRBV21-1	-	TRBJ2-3	TGTGCCAGCAGCAATCGGGTCCAGGGGGCTAGCGGGGGCCCTCCCACAGATACGCAGTATTTT	CASSNRVQGASGGPPTDTQYF
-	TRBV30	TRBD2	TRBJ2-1	TGTGCCTGGACCCTAGCGGGAGGACTGAATGAGCAGTTCTTC	CAWTLAGGLNEQFF
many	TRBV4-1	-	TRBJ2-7	TGCGCCAGCAGCCAGGGATCCACCTACGAGCAGTACTTC	CASSQGSTYEQYF
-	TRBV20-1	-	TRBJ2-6	TGCAGTGCTATTACAGGGAGCGGGGCCAACGTCCTGACTTTC	CSAITGSGANVLTF
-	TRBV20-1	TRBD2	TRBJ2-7	TGCAGTGCTAGAATAGCGGGAGTTATCCACGAGCAGTACTTC	CSARIAGVIHEQYF
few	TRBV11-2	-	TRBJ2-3	TGTGCCAGCAGCTTATCTCCCCTGGGGGATACGCAGTATTTT	CASSLSPLGDTQYF
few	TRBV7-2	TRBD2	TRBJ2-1	TGTGCCAGCAGCTTACGGCTAGCGGGGGGGCGCAATGAGCAGTTCTTC	CASSLRLAGGRNEQFF
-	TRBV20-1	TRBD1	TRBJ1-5	TGCAGTGCTAGAGATGAGACAGGGGCATGGGGTCAGCCCCAGCATTTT	CSARDETGAWGQPQHF
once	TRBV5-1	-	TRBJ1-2	TGCGCCAGCAGCCAGCCGGACAGAACCTATGGCTACACCTTC	CASSQPDRTYGYTF
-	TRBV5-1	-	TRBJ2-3	TGCGCCAGCAGCGGGACCACAGGTGTCGGCACAGATACGCAGTATTTT	CASSGTTGVGTDTQYF
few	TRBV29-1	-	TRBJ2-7	TGCAGCGTTGGAGGCAGGAACTCCTACGAGCAGTACTTC	CSVGGRNSYEQYF
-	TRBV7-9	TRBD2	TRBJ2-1	TGTGCCAGCTGGAGCGGGGGGCCGAACAATGAGCAGTTCTTC	CASWSGGPNNEQFF
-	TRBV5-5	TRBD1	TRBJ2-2	TGTGCCAGCAGCTCAGGACAGGCCGGCGGGGAGCTGTTTTTT	CASSSGQAGGELFF
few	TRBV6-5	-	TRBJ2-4	TGTGCCAGCAGTTCCAGGACCCAGCTAGCCAAAAACATTCAGTACTTC	CASSSRTQLAKNIQYF
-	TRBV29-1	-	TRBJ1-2	TGCAGGGTAGGCGGGGCGGGCTCTGGCTACACCTTC	CRVGGAGSGYTF
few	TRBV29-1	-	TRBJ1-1	TGCAGCGGGGAGGCCGCTGCAGCTTTCTTT	CSGEAAAAFF
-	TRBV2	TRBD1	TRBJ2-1	TGTGCCAGCAGGACTGCGGACAGGGTCCGATTTGAGCAGTTCTTC	CASRTADRVRFEQFF
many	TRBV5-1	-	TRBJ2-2	TGCGCCAGCAGCTTGGGGGGCAACACCGGGGAGCTGTTTTTT	CASSLGGNTGELFF
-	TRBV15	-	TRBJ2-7	TGTGCCACCAGCAGAGATCCCCCTACCTACGAGCAGTACTTC	CATSRDPPTYEQYF
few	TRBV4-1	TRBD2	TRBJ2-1	TGCGCCAGCAGCCTAGACTGGACTAGCGGGAGTCCTAATGAGCAGTTCTTC	CASSLDWTSGSPNEQFF